This is a list of T cell receptor beta chains from one sample in a study of blood T cell repertoires in COVID-19. Generated by immunoSEQ multiplex PCR, the TCRdb table keeps only in-frame clones and is missing some. The data show about 240,000 clones, with around 87% seen just once and 2.5% to 3.5% held by the top ten. Sequenced input: PBMCs or T cells enriched from blood (not recorded which). The origin of the receptors is a woman aged 40 to 50 with acute COVID-19. Each CDR3 is given with its conserved first and last residue.

v_gene: TRBV9
j_gene: TRBJ2-5
CDR3aa: CASSTRTEETQYF

v_gene: TRBV3-1/TRBV3-2
j_gene: TRBJ1-6
CDR3aa: CASSQLGSRYNSPLHF

v_gene: TRBV7-8
j_gene: TRBJ1-1
CDR3aa: CASSPITGGHTEAFF

v_gene: TRBV7-3
j_gene: TRBJ2-7
CDR3aa: CASSSPFTPKRGCYEQYF

v_gene: TRBV5-6
j_gene: TRBJ2-1
CDR3aa: CASSGEWAGISYNEQFF

v_gene: TRBV7-2
j_gene: TRBJ2-5
CDR3aa: CASSLDPGQETQYF

v_gene: TRBV19
j_gene: TRBJ2-1
CDR3aa: CASSMRGGSSNEQFF

v_gene: TRBV15
j_gene: TRBJ2-7
CDR3aa: CATSRERRTAYEQYF

v_gene: TRBV6-5
j_gene: TRBJ2-1
CDR3aa: CASSYGGGRSYNEQFF

v_gene: TRBV7-2
j_gene: TRBJ1-2
CDR3aa: CASNQGGKGVYGYTF

v_gene: TRBV19
j_gene: TRBJ2-1
CDR3aa: CASSIGLAGGNEQFF

v_gene: TRBV25-1
j_gene: TRBJ1-1
CDR3aa: CASSEGVEDTEAFF

v_gene: TRBV10-3
j_gene: TRBJ1-4
CDR3aa: CAIRGTGPYEKLFF

v_gene: TRBV2
j_gene: TRBJ1-6
CDR3aa: CASSEAAYNSPLHF

v_gene: TRBV27
j_gene: TRBJ2-7
CDR3aa: CASSPFTSGSSYEQYF

v_gene: TRBV6-5
j_gene: TRBJ2-7
CDR3aa: CASSTGYSYEQYF

v_gene: TRBV3-1/TRBV3-2
j_gene: TRBJ2-3
CDR3aa: CASTPGRVADTQYF

v_gene: TRBV27
j_gene: TRBJ1-2
CDR3aa: CASSPSGRGLIGYTF

v_gene: TRBV7-9
j_gene: TRBJ1-2
CDR3aa: CASGQIDYTF

v_gene: TRBV2
j_gene: TRBJ2-3
CDR3aa: CASSEDAGSTDTQYF

v_gene: TRBV9
j_gene: TRBJ1-2
CDR3aa: CASSPQQGARGYTF

v_gene: TRBV11-3
j_gene: TRBJ2-5
CDR3aa: CASSLVVGLAGETQYF

v_gene: TRBV5-1
j_gene: TRBJ2-1
CDR3aa: CASRIGVAGALSYNEQFF

v_gene: TRBV2
j_gene: TRBJ2-1
CDR3aa: CASSPAGTSLYNEQFF

v_gene: TRBV19
j_gene: TRBJ1-2
CDR3aa: CVTGGLDYGYTF

v_gene: TRBV6-5
j_gene: TRBJ2-7
CDR3aa: CASSYSAEGGYEQYF

v_gene: TRBV3-1/TRBV3-2
j_gene: TRBJ1-5
CDR3aa: CASSQDQGQGHQPQHF

v_gene: TRBV2
j_gene: TRBJ1-6
CDR3aa: CASSGDRYSPLHF

v_gene: TRBV4-2
j_gene: TRBJ2-5
CDR3aa: CASSQGSGATGVETQYF

v_gene: TRBV7-8
j_gene: TRBJ2-7
CDR3aa: CASSSLAGPSSYEQYF

v_gene: TRBV7-3
j_gene: TRBJ2-7
CDR3aa: CASSLNAGGLYEQYF

v_gene: TRBV21-1
j_gene: TRBJ1-2
CDR3aa: CASSLGGWGPGYTF

v_gene: TRBV5-1
j_gene: TRBJ2-1
CDR3aa: CASSLRAGPEQFF

v_gene: TRBV9
j_gene: TRBJ2-7
CDR3aa: CASSVTGSMNEQYF

v_gene: TRBV29-1
j_gene: TRBJ2-7
CDR3aa: CSVGTSGSYEQYF

v_gene: TRBV19
j_gene: TRBJ1-1
CDR3aa: CASTTEQANTEAFF

v_gene: TRBV3-1/TRBV3-2
j_gene: TRBJ2-3
CDR3aa: CASSQGAGSTDTQYF

v_gene: TRBV5-1
j_gene: TRBJ1-1
CDR3aa: CASSFGQGASEAFF

v_gene: TRBV27
j_gene: TRBJ1-2
CDR3aa: CASRQTGQIYGYTF

v_gene: TRBV15
j_gene: TRBJ1-5
CDR3aa: CATSSHREGNQPQHF

v_gene: TRBV29-1
j_gene: TRBJ2-1
CDR3aa: CSALAGVGYNEQFF

v_gene: TRBV7-8
j_gene: TRBJ2-2
CDR3aa: CASSRKAGAITGELFF

v_gene: TRBV7-9
j_gene: TRBJ2-2
CDR3aa: CASSTPGGLAGGTGELFF

v_gene: TRBV7-3
j_gene: TRBJ1-5
CDR3aa: CASRRNRGPYSNQPQHF